Below, 29 T cell receptor beta chains from the same sample are listed, as sequenced in a study of T cells after yellow fever vaccination. From the 5' RACE reads, TCRdb called clonotypes with MiXCR, one entry per CDR3 protein. The sample shows a few hundred thousand distinct CDR3 sequences, about 4.5% of them seen only once. The sequenced sample was PBMCs, obtained 15 days after the yellow fever booster vaccination. All receptors come from a man between 18 and 29 years old who received the YFV17D yellow fever vaccine.

In its sample, this clonotype was seen many times. The chain employs TRBV20-1 and TRBJ1-1, with D unresolved. The CDR3 runs 11 residues. Germline V lookup: CDR1 DFQATT, CDR2 SNEGSKA (reference sequence). V lost 3 bases and J 8 bases, leaving 10 bases between the germline ends. The DNA for the CDR3 is TGCAGTGCTAGGGGCACGCTCGAAGCTTTCTTT. This encodes CSARGTLEAFF.

This clonotype was recorded a few times. The V gene is TRBV12-3 or TRBV12-4, the J gene TRBJ1-5; perhaps TRBD1 as D (5 bases). CDR3 size: 15 residues. With 5 bases removed from V and 1 base from J, the gap between germline ends came to 12 bases. The CDR3 loop is CASSPPGASNQPQHF. CDR3 DNA sequence: TGTGCCAGCAGTCCCCCCGGGGCGAGCAATCAGCCCCAGCATTTT.

In this sample, this clonotype turned up many times. This chain uses TRBV5-1 with TRBJ2-7, with D possibly being TRBD1 (5 bases). The germline CDR1 and CDR2 sequences are SGHRS and YFSETQ. Between the trimmed V and J ends, which lost 5 bases and 4 bases, there was a span of 13 bases. CDR3 length equals 13 residues. DNA of the CDR3: TGCGCCAGCAGTCGAGACAGACAGTACGAGCAGTACTTC. This sequence encodes CASSRDRQYEQYF.

The V gene is TRBV11-2, the J gene TRBJ2-1, with 9 positions matching TRBD2. The V and J ends lost 1 base and 4 bases, in that order; junction bases with no gene match: 5. The V gene's germline CDR1 is SGHAT and CDR2 FQNNGV. This CDR3 comprises 16 residues. The CDR3 nucleotides read TGTGCCAGCAGCTTAGCCGGCGCGGGGGGGTACAATGAGCAGTTCTTC. This sequence encodes CASSLAGAGGYNEQFF.

The sample holds a few counts of this clonotype. The rearrangement links TRBV10-3 to TRBJ2-1; 8 positions match TRBD2. The CDR3 is 13 amino acids. Looked up from germline, CDR1 is ENHRY and CDR2 is SYGVKD. V lost 11 bases and J lost 0; bases outside the gene matches: 3. The CDR3 loop reads CAGREDSYNEQFF. The DNA for the CDR3 is TGTGCCGGGCGGGAGGACTCCTACAATGAGCAGTTCTTC.

This clonotype appeared a few times. The chain joins TRBV12-3 or TRBV12-4 to TRBJ1-1, with D uncertain. This CDR3 comprises 14 residues. Trimming cost V 3 bases and J 4 bases, with 12 bases left between them. In DNA, the CDR3 is TGTGCCAGCAGTTTCCGGTCCACGGGCACTGAAGCTTTCTTT. Translation gives CASSFRSTGTEAFF.

This clonotype was seen more than once but under ten times. The gene calls are TRBV5-1 and TRBJ2-5; the match to TRBD2 covers 13 bases. J gave up 5 bases and V 4 bases, and 5 bases lay outside the gene matches. Germline V CDR1 and CDR2: SGHRS, YFSETQ. The CDR3 runs 15 residues. CDR3 amino acids: CASSPGTSGVETQYF. The DNA of the CDR3 is TGCGCCAGCAGCCCCGGGACTAGCGGGGTGGAGACCCAGTACTTC.

This clonotype was found a few times. The chain has TRBV7-3 and TRBJ1-2; D not resolved. The germline V gene encodes CDR1 SGHTA and CDR2 FQGTGA. V lost 3 bases and J 1 base, leaving 12 bases between the germline ends. The CDR3 extends over 15 amino acids. The CDR3 is CASSFAPGLNYGYTF. In DNA form, the CDR3 reads TGTGCCAGCAGCTTTGCCCCCGGACTTAACTATGGCTACACCTTC.

This clonotype was observed a few times. CDR3 bases: TGTGCCAGCAACCTAAGACGGGACAGCTATAATTCACCCCTCCACTTT. Amino acids: CASNLRRDSYNSPLHF. V is TRBV7-2 and J is TRBJ1-6; 7 nucleotides line up with TRBD1. V lost 7 bases to trimming and J lost 3 bases; unmatched junction nucleotides: 9. In germline, CDR1 is SGHTA, CDR2 FQGNSA. The CDR3 sequence is 16 residues long. Combining the CDR3 with reference TRBV7-2 and TRBJ1-6 gives the whole variable domain GAGVSQSPSNKVTEKGKDVELRCDPISGHTALYWYRQSLGQGLEFLIYFQGNSAPDKSGLPSDRFSAERTGGSVSTLTIQRTQQEDSAVYLCASNLRRDSYNSPLHFGNGTRLTVT.

This sequence joins TRBV5-4 and TRBJ1-1, with a weak D call TRBD1 (5 bases). The V end lost 7 bases, the J end lost 1 base, and 17 bases lay between the germline ends. Germline V gene lookup returns CDR1 SGHNT and CDR2 YYREEE (reference sequence). The CDR3 covers 15 residues. The CDR3 region is CASGSRDGRNTEAFF. For the CDR3, the DNA is TGTGCCAGCGGGAGCAGGGATGGCAGGAACACTGAAGCTTTCTTT.

This clonotype was observed a few times. V is TRBV29-1 and J is TRBJ1-2; D may be TRBD1 (6 bases). The CDR3 runs 11 residues. V was cut by 7 bases and J by 12 bases, with 18 bases left in between. Looked up from germline, CDR1 is SQVTM and CDR2 is ANQGSEA. CDR3 nucleotides: TGCAGCGCCGGCGACAGGTTTGGGGACACCTTC. This encodes CSAGDRFGDTF.

This clonotype has at least ten counts. This chain joins TRBV6-5 and TRBJ2-5, with D possibly matching TRBD2 (5 bases). The CDR3 contains 12 residues. V was clipped by 5 bases and J by 7 bases, with 11 bases between them. Germline V gene data show CDR1 as MNHEY and CDR2 as SVGAGI. The CDR3 coding sequence is TGTGCCAGCAGTCCAAGAAGCGGGACCCAGTACTTC. Translated: CASSPRSGTQYF.

The chain combines TRBV19 with TRBJ1-2; D is ambiguous. CDR3 size: 11 residues. CDR1 and CDR2 (germline): LNHDA, SQIVND (reference sequence). Trimming left V 9 bases short and J 2 bases short, with 7 bases between. Here the CDR3 reads CASGENYGYTF. DNA for the CDR3: TGTGCCAGCGGAGAAAACTATGGCTACACCTTC.

This clonotype was observed a handful of times. The rearrangement uses TRBV12-3 or TRBV12-4 and TRBJ1-6; D might be TRBD1 (5 bases). Trimming took off 2 bases at V and 7 bases at J, with 12 bases between the two ends. The CDR3 runs 15 residues. CDR3 sequence reads: CASSLSLGPNSPLHF. The CDR3 nucleotides are TGTGCCAGCAGTTTATCTCTGGGGCCGAATTCACCCCTCCACTTT.

Ten or more counts support this clonotype. The chain is built from TRBV20-1 and TRBJ1-6; D call uncertain. Trimming stripped 1 base from V and 6 bases from J, with 10 bases between. Germline lookup yields CDR1 DFQATT and CDR2 SNEGSKA (reference sequence). This CDR3 has 14 amino acids. CDR3 residues: CSARAGSRNSPLHF. The CDR3 DNA follows: TGCAGTGCTAGAGCCGGGAGTCGTAATTCACCCCTCCACTTT.

This clonotype was counted only a few times. The rearrangement joins TRBV18 to TRBJ2-1; perhaps TRBD2 as D (6 bases). V gave up 4 bases and J gave up 9 bases, with 25 bases separating them. The CDR3 runs 17 residues. Germline V CDR1 and CDR2: KGHSH, LQKENI. CDR3 residues: CASSLQAGPVRLSEQFF. The CDR3 coding sequence is TGTGCCAGCTCACTCCAAGCGGGCCCCGTCCGGCTAAGTGAGCAGTTCTTC.

This clonotype turned up a few times. The chain recombines TRBV6-2 or TRBV6-3 with TRBJ1-1; the D is unclear. The CDR3 has 15 amino acids. Germline V lookup: CDR1 MNHEY, CDR2 SVGEGT. V gave up 1 base and J gave up 1 base, with 10 bases separating them. This CDR3 is CASSYFGLGNTEAFF. For the CDR3, the DNA is TGTGCCAGCAGTTACTTTGGACTCGGGAACACTGAAGCTTTCTTT.

This clonotype was counted ten times or more. CDR3 region: CASSLESSSYNEQFF. Written as DNA, the CDR3 is TGTGCCAGCAGCTTAGAATCCAGCTCCTACAATGAGCAGTTCTTC. V usage is TRBV7-9 and J usage is TRBJ2-1; D is ambiguous. Germline lookup yields CDR1 SEHNR and CDR2 FQNEAQ (reference sequence). The CDR3 has 15 amino acids. Trimming cost V 1 base and J 0 bases, with 7 bases left between them.

The table lists this clonotype with many counts. The chain carries TRBV12-3 or TRBV12-4 and TRBJ2-2, with D uncertain. V lost 2 bases and J 3 bases, leaving 4 bases between the germline ends. The CDR3 has 13 amino acids. The CDR3, as DNA: TGTGCCAGCAGTTTATGGGACACCGGGGAGCTGTTTTTT. This codes for CASSLWDTGELFF.

This clonotype was recorded a few times. This rearrangement joins TRBV19 to TRBJ1-1; D not certain. Per the germline V gene, CDR1 is LNHDA and CDR2 is SQIVND (reference sequence). Trimming shortened V by 8 bases and J by 3 bases, and 13 bases separated the two germline ends. The CDR3 extends over 13 amino acids. CDR3 loop: CASQVGADTEAFF. DNA for the CDR3: TGTGCCAGTCAGGTGGGCGCGGACACTGAAGCTTTCTTT.

This clonotype was recorded at least ten times. The chain employs TRBV5-6 and TRBJ2-2; no clear D. Germline loops: CDR1 SGHDT, CDR2 YYEEEE. V was shortened by 4 bases and J by 0 bases, with 10 bases between the two germline ends. The CDR3 loop spans 15 amino acids. As DNA, the CDR3 is TGTGCCAGCAGCGACCCCGATCCGAACACCGGGGAGCTGTTTTTT. Amino acid sequence: CASSDPDPNTGELFF.

As regards this clonotype: Its ends do not fully match the called genes, so a read error is possible. The chain uses TRBV6-5 and TRBJ2-2; possibly TRBD2 for D (5 bases). The CDR3 has 15 residues. Germline CDR1 reads MNHEY; CDR2 reads SVGAGI. CDR3 sequence: CASSYMAGDTGELIF. CDR3 nucleotide sequence: TGTGCCAGCAGTTACATGGCAGGAGACACCGGGGAGCTGATTTTT.

A few counts support this clonotype. As DNA, the CDR3 is TGTGCCAGCAGCTTACCCACTAGCGGCGCCGAGACCCAGTACTTC. As protein: CASSLPTSGAETQYF. This sequence joins TRBV7-2 and TRBJ2-5, with 8 bases that match TRBD2. In germline, CDR1 is SGHTA, CDR2 FQGNSA. After removal of 2 bases from V and 5 bases from J, the junction contained 7 bases not matched to a gene. CDR3 length: 15 amino acids.

The gene calls are TRBV7-3 and TRBJ2-1; D may be TRBD1 (6 bases). The V gene's germline CDR1 is SGHTA and CDR2 FQGTGA. The CDR3 has 15 amino acids. Between the trimmed V and J ends, which lost 8 bases and 6 bases, there was a span of 20 bases. DNA of the CDR3: TGTGCCAGCTCCGCGGTCAGGGGAAGATTCAATGAGCAGTTCTTC. Protein product: CASSAVRGRFNEQFF.

The chain has TRBV11-2 and TRBJ2-2; the D is unclear. CDR3 size: 14 residues. In germline, CDR1 is SGHAT, CDR2 FQNNGV. V gave up 7 bases and J gave up 1 base, with 10 bases separating them. Here the CDR3 DNA reads TGTGCCAGCAACTTGGGGTTGAACACCGGGGAGCTGTTTTTT. Translation gives CASNLGLNTGELFF.

J is TRBJ2-3 and V is TRBV7-3, with a possible D match to TRBD2 (5 bases). The CDR3 runs to 14 residues. Germline V gives CDR1 SGHTA, CDR2 FQGTGA. Trimming took off 5 bases at V and 6 bases at J, with 15 bases between the two ends. CDR3 sequence reads: CASSRTSRRDTQYF. CDR3 in DNA: TGTGCCAGCAGCCGGACCAGTCGGAGGGATACGCAGTATTTT.

The genes are TRBV18 and TRBJ2-1; D gene ambiguous. CDR1 KGHSH and CDR2 LQKENI come from the germline V gene. The V end was cut by 3 bases, the J end by 6 bases, with 15 bases between. The CDR3 is made up of 15 amino acids. DNA of the CDR3: TGTGCCAGCTCACCCTCTCATCAGGTGACCAATGAGCAGTTCTTC. Translation gives CASSPSHQVTNEQFF.

In its sample, this clonotype was seen many times. V and J are TRBV7-2 and TRBJ2-3, with a weak D call TRBD1 (6 bases). The CDR3 has 15 residues. Trimming removed 5 bases at V and 2 bases at J, with 14 bases between. Germline V gene sequence: CDR1 SGHTA, CDR2 FQGNSA. The CDR3 sequence is CASSLGVGATDTQYF. For the CDR3, the DNA is TGTGCCAGCAGCCTAGGGGTGGGGGCCACAGATACGCAGTATTTT.

This clonotype came up many times. This chain uses TRBV20-1 with TRBJ1-1; TRBD1 is a possible D gene (6 bases). V gave up 6 bases and J gave up 3 bases, with 17 bases separating them. From germline, CDR1 is DFQATT and CDR2 SNEGSKA (reference sequence). The CDR3 loop spans 14 amino acids. CDR3 nucleotide sequence: TGCAGTGCGACCCCCCGGGGGGCCTACACTGAAGCTTTCTTT. Translation gives CSATPRGAYTEAFF.